These T cell receptor beta chains were read from a single sample in a study of identical twins. Each CDR3 protein gets one entry after TCRdb re-called the 5' RACE reads with MiXCR. The sample has hundreds of thousands of distinct CDR3 sequences; 15% to 20% are singletons. The same sample was also used in a study of T cells expressing NK-cell markers.

Sample: PBMCs. Receptors were obtained from a woman under 30 in good health. The CDR3 runs from the conserved cysteine through the conserved F or W.

V gene	J gene	CDR3 protein
TRBV12-3/TRBV12-4	TRBJ2-3	CASSDQGIGTDTQYF
TRBV6-6	TRBJ2-5	CASRPGGTETQYF
TRBV24-1	TRBJ2-2	CATSDSGAGDTGELFF
TRBV5-6	TRBJ2-1	CASSLGPRGLADNEQFF
TRBV15	TRBJ1-1	CATSRGANTEAFF
TRBV7-6	TRBJ2-7	CASSSSGTSEYEQYF
TRBV2	TRBJ1-1	CASNLVVGAFF
TRBV18	TRBJ2-1	CASSPPRRPAYNEQFF
TRBV12-3/TRBV12-4	TRBJ2-7	CASSLRASYEQYF
TRBV20-1	TRBJ2-2	CSALYDPQGTGELFF
TRBV5-1	TRBJ2-7	CASSPGTYAYEQYF
TRBV5-1	TRBJ1-6	CASSKDSRNSPLHF
TRBV12-3/TRBV12-4	TRBJ2-1	CASGWRIVAHEQFF
TRBV12-3/TRBV12-4	TRBJ1-1	CASSPHGGMNTEAFF
TRBV7-3	TRBJ1-2	CASSLSFLYTF
TRBV5-1	TRBJ1-2	CASSLSAGIVEGGYTF
TRBV21-1	TRBJ2-7	CASSKLTRQGAHEQYF
TRBV7-9	TRBJ2-7	CASSLVGLGEQYF
TRBV6-5	TRBJ2-7	CASSFGQGRDEQYF
TRBV10-3	TRBJ1-1	CAISAGLGTEAFF
TRBV12-3/TRBV12-4	TRBJ1-6	CASTRRSYNSPLHF
TRBV6-2/TRBV6-3	TRBJ1-1	CASSYSSGGGKNTEAFF
TRBV12-3/TRBV12-4	TRBJ1-1	CASSLSVVAFF
TRBV7-9	TRBJ1-2	CASSSPPQGSYGYTF
TRBV9	TRBJ2-1	CASSSAGFYNEQFF
TRBV19	TRBJ2-2	CASSIGPRANTGELFF
TRBV20-1	TRBJ2-1	CSAFSGRAFHNEQFF
TRBV12-3/TRBV12-4	TRBJ2-5	CASSLNRQEPQYF
TRBV6-5	TRBJ2-5	CASSYTLAGGLETQYF
TRBV7-3	TRBJ2-1	CASSPLGLAFSNEQFF
TRBV10-3	TRBJ2-7	CAIRPGQAFYEQYF
TRBV7-9	TRBJ2-7	CASSQSRVGNYEQYF
TRBV19	TRBJ2-1	CASSIAPGLAGKQFF
TRBV7-6	TRBJ2-7	CASSLSHPYEQYF
TRBV18	TRBJ1-1	CASSITGTVDTEAFF
TRBV12-3/TRBV12-4	TRBJ1-3	CASTPTSGNTIYF
TRBV20-1	TRBJ2-3	CSATTGTTSTDTQYF
TRBV12-3/TRBV12-4	TRBJ2-7	CASSLWSGGASYEQYF
TRBV5-1	TRBJ1-3	CASGFLGSTPGNTIYF
TRBV20-1	TRBJ2-3	CSVCTRSLGDTQYF
TRBV30	TRBJ2-3	CATLKQPSTDTQYF
TRBV6-1	TRBJ2-1	CASPAAGWGSYNEQFF
TRBV12-3/TRBV12-4	TRBJ2-5	CASSLALGGGETQYF
TRBV24-1	TRBJ2-7	CATSDLNSGNEQYF
TRBV20-1	TRBJ2-7	CSAPPPTGGYEQYF
TRBV6-2/TRBV6-3	TRBJ1-2	CASRWGNYGYTF
TRBV16	TRBJ2-1	CASSQSYGIQGASYNEQFF
TRBV5-1	TRBJ2-7	CASRRIDGSVYEQYF
TRBV20-1	TRBJ1-1	CRAGPSNTEAFF
TRBV10-3	TRBJ2-3	CAISEFPLLAGSTDTQYF
TRBV12-3/TRBV12-4	TRBJ2-5	CASSFFQGRETQYF
TRBV6-1	TRBJ1-3	CASREDYGRNTIYF
TRBV5-6	TRBJ2-2	CASSLGPGTLYTGELFF
TRBV4-3	TRBJ2-7	CASSQDAGLVYEQYF
TRBV10-1	TRBJ2-3	CASQRELGDTQYF
TRBV20-1	TRBJ2-7	CSARDTLAGYSYEQYF
TRBV4-3	TRBJ2-1	CASSQDPLGTSNEQFF